This TCR beta chain was sequenced in a study of CD8 T cells in Susac syndrome. An amount of RNA that ranged from about 0.45 to 1 ug was reverse transcribed with random hexamers. TCRdb fed the immunoSEQ multiplex PCR reads into MiXCR, producing one record per CDR3 protein. The sample contains about 400,000 distinct CDR3 sequences, around 83% of which appear only once. The CDR3 is 14 residues long. Unmatched junction bases numbered 8, after V lost 7 bases and J lost 5 bases. CDR1 and CDR2 from the germline V gene are SQVTM and ANQGSEA. The receptor comes from a human donor with multiple sclerosis. The sequenced material came from CD8+ T cells from PBMCs. The gene calls are TRBV29-1 and TRBJ2-2, with TRBD2 matching over 9 bases. The CDR3, as DNA: TGCAGCGCCCTGACTAGCGGTATTACCGGGGAGCTGTTTTTT. Its protein is CSALTSGITGELFF.